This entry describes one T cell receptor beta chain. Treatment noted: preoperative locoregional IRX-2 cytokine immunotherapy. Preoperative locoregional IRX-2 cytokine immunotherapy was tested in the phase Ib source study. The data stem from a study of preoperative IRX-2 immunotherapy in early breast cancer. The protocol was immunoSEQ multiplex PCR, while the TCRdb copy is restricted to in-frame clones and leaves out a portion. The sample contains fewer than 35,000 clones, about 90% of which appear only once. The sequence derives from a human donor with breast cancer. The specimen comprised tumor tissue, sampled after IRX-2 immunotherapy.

In DNA, the CDR3 is TGTGCCAGCAGTTTACAGGGGGTGAGGAGCTATGGCTACACCTTC. This gives the protein CASSLQGVRSYGYTF. The V call is TRBV28, the J call TRBJ1-2; TRBD1 aligns across 7 bases. Germline lookup yields CDR1 MDHEN and CDR2 SYDVKM. The V gene end was trimmed by 2 bases and the J gene end by 4 bases; junction bases not matched to a gene: 7. The CDR3 contains 15 residues.